The 2 T cell receptor beta chains reported below all come from one sample, sequenced in a study of CD8 T cells in Susac syndrome. Random hexamers were used to reverse transcribe an amount of roughly 0.45 to 1 ug RNA. TCRdb re-analysed the immunoSEQ multiplex PCR reads in MiXCR, keeping a single row per CDR3 protein. Here the sample spans 160,000 or so distinct CDR3 sequences, roughly 95% being singletons. The material sequenced was CD8+ T cells from PBMCs. The receptors were gathered from a human donor with multiple sclerosis.

CDR3 DNA: TGTGCCAGTAGTATAAGGAGCGTTGGGACAGATACGCAGTATTTT. It codes for CASSIRSVGTDTQYF. The chain recombines TRBV19 with TRBJ2-3, with no clear D. Germline CDR1 LNHDA, CDR2 SQIVND (reference sequence). The CDR3 has 15 amino acids. V gave up 2 bases and J gave up 3 bases, with 12 bases separating them.

The rearrangement uses TRBV5-1 and TRBJ2-3; D unclear. The CDR3 has 10 amino acids. Germline assignment: CDR1 SGHRS and CDR2 YFSETQ. Trimming pared 9 bases from V and 4 bases from J, leaving 6 bases between. The CDR3 is CAKEPDTQYF. The CDR3 nucleotides read TGCGCCAAGGAACCAGATACGCAGTATTTT. Combining the CDR3 with reference TRBV5-1 and TRBJ2-3 gives the whole variable domain KAGVTQTPRYLIKTRGQQVTLSCSPISGHRSVSWYQQTPGQGLQFLFEYFSETQRNKGNFPGRFSGRQFSNSRSEMNVSTLELGDSALYLCAKEPDTQYFGPGTRLTVL.